These 31 T cell receptor beta chains came from one sample sequenced in a study of blood T cell repertoires in COVID-19. Data came from immunoSEQ multiplex PCR; TCRdb stores just in-frame clones and leaves some out. Here the sample spans over 150,000 clones, approximately 80% being singletons. Sequenced input: peripheral blood. The source is a woman in her sixties or seventies with acute or convalescent COVID-19.

Only one count was recorded for this clone. This chain links TRBV7-2 with TRBJ2-4; 14 bases align to TRBD2. V trimming: 3 bases; J trimming: 12 bases; junction bases outside the gene matches: 7. CDR1 is SGHTA and CDR2 is FQGNSA in the germline V gene. The CDR3 runs 15 residues. CDR3 DNA: TGTGCCAGCAGCTTGGGACTAGCGGGAGCCTTGGATCAGTACTTC. Translating gives CASSLGLAGALDQYF. Based on the CDR3 plus reference TRBV7-2 and TRBJ2-4, the full variable domain is GAGVSQSPSNKVTEKGKDVELRCDPISGHTALYWYRQSLGQGLEFLIYFQGNSAPDKSGLPSDRFSAERTGGSVSTLTIQRTQQEDSAVYLCASSLGLAGALDQYFGAGTRLSVL.

The CDR3 region is CASTSVGTAFSGANVLTF. The CDR3 coding sequence is TGTGCCAGTACCAGTGTTGGGACAGCCTTCTCTGGGGCCAACGTCCTGACTTTC. The chain employs TRBV19 and TRBJ2-6; 7 bases are shared with TRBD1. This CDR3 region has 18 residues. Germline lookup yields CDR1 LNHDA and CDR2 SQIVND (reference sequence). The V gene end was trimmed by 7 bases and the J gene end by 0 bases; junction bases not matched to a gene: 12. Complete variable domain (other parts from reference TRBV19 and TRBJ2-6): DGGITQSPKYLFRKEGQNVTLSCEQNLNHDAMYWYRQDPGQGLRLIYYSQIVNDFQKGDIAEGYSVSREKKESFPLTVTSAQKNPTAFYLCASTSVGTAFSGANVLTFGAGSRLTVL.

The genes are TRBV10-3 and TRBJ1-2, with TRBD1 matching over 12 bases. The junction had 0 bases not matched to a gene; V was cut back by 6 bases and J by 7 bases. The CDR3 runs 12 residues. Germline CDR1 is ENHRY and CDR2 is SYGVKD. The CDR3: CAIRGQGAGYTF. CDR3 DNA: TGTGCCATCAGGGGACAGGGGGCTGGCTACACCTTC.

The chain joins TRBV28 to TRBJ2-2; 12 bases match TRBD2. The junction had 17 bases not matched to a gene; V was cut back by 8 bases and J by 7 bases. Germline V lookup: CDR1 MDHEN, CDR2 SYDVKM. This CDR3 has 18 residues. CDR3 DNA: TGTGCCAGCTGCGTCCGGCTAGCGGGGGGGCGTATGGGCGGGGAGCTGTTTTTT. Amino acids: CASCVRLAGGRMGGELFF.

The chain carries TRBV5-1 and TRBJ2-2; D unclear. The CDR3 is 20 amino acids. Trimming shortened V by 1 base and J by 5 bases, and 27 bases separated the two germline ends. The germline V gene encodes CDR1 SGHRS and CDR2 YFSETQ. CDR3 in DNA: TGCGCCAGCAGCTTGCGAACAAGAGAGTATTCAGTCGCAGGAACCGGGGAGCTGTTTTTT. Protein: CASSLRTREYSVAGTGELFF.

The CDR3 DNA sequence: TGTGCCTGGAGCGTGACAGGGCGGTATGGCTACACCTTC. It yields the protein CAWSVTGRYGYTF. V and J are TRBV30 and TRBJ1-2, with TRBD1 identical over 7 bases. The CDR3 runs to 13 residues. Germline V gene lookup returns CDR1 GTSNPN and CDR2 SVGIG (reference sequence). V lost 3 bases, J lost 5 bases, and 6 bases stayed unmatched.

The chain employs TRBV2 and TRBJ1-2; TRBD1 matches 8 bases. Germline trimming cut 6 bases from V and 3 bases from J; bases unmatched to any gene: 3. This CDR3 has 13 residues. Germline V lookup: CDR1 SNHLY, CDR2 FYNNEI. CDR3 bases: TGTGCCAGCAGCCCGGACAGGGACTATGGCTACACCTTC. Translation: CASSPDRDYGYTF.

Only one count was recorded for this clone. V is TRBV28 and J is TRBJ2-2; TRBD1 is a possible D gene (7 bases). CDR1 and CDR2 (germline): MDHEN, SYDVKM. This CDR3 spans 14 amino acids. V was clipped by 7 bases and J by 4 bases, with 13 bases between them. The DNA of the CDR3 is TGTGCCAGCATCCAGGGGGGAACCACCGGGGAGCTGTTTTTT. Translated: CASIQGGTTGELFF. The full variable domain, in which reference TRBV28 and TRBJ2-2 provide the parts outside the CDR3, is DVKVTQSSRYLVKRTGEKVFLECVQDMDHENMFWYRQDPGLGLRLIYFSYDVKMKEKGDIPEGYSVSREKKERFSLILESASTNQTSMYLCASIQGGTTGELFFGEGSRLTVL.

The chain uses TRBV25-1 and TRBJ2-2, with TRBD1 matching over 10 bases. The germline V gene encodes CDR1 MGHDK and CDR2 SYGVNS. Losses at the gene ends were 5 bases for V and 11 bases for J; bases not matched to a gene: 11. This CDR3 spans 15 amino acids. CDR3 coding DNA: TGTGCCAGCAGTACGGGCAGACAGGGGGCCTCTGAGCTGTTTTTT. Protein product: CASSTGRQGASELFF.

The V and J genes are TRBV2 and TRBJ1-5, with D maybe TRBD1 (6 bases). CDR1 and CDR2 (germline): SNHLY, FYNNEI. V lost 6 bases, J lost 2 bases, and 11 bases lay in between. The CDR3 consists of 14 residues. CDR3 coding DNA: TGTGCCAGCAGCGAACAGGGCGGCAATCAGCCCCAGCATTTT. This encodes CASSEQGGNQPQHF.

This chain uses TRBV10-1 with TRBJ2-5, with TRBD2 matching over 8 bases. Germline trimming cut 3 bases from V and 5 bases from J; bases unmatched to any gene: 8. The CDR3 runs to 15 residues. Germline lookup yields CDR1 WNHNN and CDR2 SYGVQD (reference sequence). DNA of the CDR3: TGCGCCAGCAGTGACGGACTAGCCGGTGGGGAGACCCAGTACTTC. This sequence encodes CASSDGLAGGETQYF.

The rearrangement uses TRBV30 and TRBJ1-5, with D uncertain. The germline gives CDR1 GTSNPN, CDR2 SVGIG (reference sequence). The CDR3 runs to 14 residues. V shed 5 bases and J shed 0 bases, with 11 bases lying between them. CDR3 amino acids: CAWGPGYSNQPQHF. CDR3 bases: TGTGCCTGGGGACCGGGATATAGCAATCAGCCCCAGCATTTT.

This rearrangement joins TRBV9 to TRBJ2-3, with D maybe TRBD2 (5 bases). V was trimmed by 0 bases and J by 2 bases, leaving 7 bases between them. The CDR3 totals 14 residues. Germline V CDR1 and CDR2: SGDLS, YYNGEE. The CDR3 nucleotides are TGTGCCAGCAGCGTAGCGGGGTTCACAGATACGCAGTATTTT. This codes for CASSVAGFTDTQYF.

The chain recombines TRBV7-9 with TRBJ1-6; maybe TRBD1 (5 bases). V was pared by 5 bases and J by 9 bases, with 8 bases between. Germline-derived CDR1 and CDR2 are SEHNR and FQNEAQ (reference sequence). This CDR3 is built from 12 residues. CDR3 loop: CASSAGLSPLHF. The CDR3 DNA reads as TGTGCCAGCAGCGCGGGACTTTCACCCCTCCACTTT.

In its sample, this clone was seen a few times. The rearrangement links TRBV7-9 to TRBJ1-1; no definite D call. V was clipped by 6 bases and J by 7 bases, with 12 bases between them. The CDR3 totals 12 residues. CDR1 and CDR2 from the germline V gene are SEHNR and FQNEAQ (reference sequence). CDR3 region: CASRFGRGEAFF. In DNA, the CDR3 is TGTGCCAGCAGGTTCGGGCGGGGTGAAGCTTTCTTT. Full variable domain (outside the CDR3, taken from reference TRBV7-9 and TRBJ1-1): DTGVSQNPRHKITKRGQNVTFRCDPISEHNRLYWYRQTLGQGPEFLTYFQNEAQLEKSRLLSDRFSAERPKGSFSTLEIQRTEQGDSAMYLCASRFGRGEAFFGQGTRLTVV.

The rearrangement uses TRBV10-3 and TRBJ2-5; 11 bases line up with TRBD1. The CDR3 is made up of 16 amino acids. In germline, CDR1 is ENHRY, CDR2 SYGVKD. V lost 4 bases to trimming and J lost 4 bases; unmatched junction nucleotides: 8. In DNA, the CDR3 is TGTGCCATCAGTGCTACAACGGACAGGGGGCGAGAGACCCAGTACTTC. Protein: CAISATTDRGRETQYF.

The CDR3 coding sequence is TGTGCCAGCAGCCCAGGGATGGGTGAAAAACTGTTTTTT. Encoded protein: CASSPGMGEKLFF. This chain connects TRBV3-1 (or the pseudogene TRBV3-2) to TRBJ1-4, with a possible D match to TRBD1 (5 bases). Looked up from germline, CDR1 is LGHDT and CDR2 is YNNKEL (reference sequence). V dropped 4 bases and J dropped 7 bases, with 10 bases sitting between them. The CDR3 loop spans 13 amino acids.

The CDR3 loop reads CASSDSGQGLYEQYF. The DNA for the CDR3 is TGCGCCAGCAGTGATAGCGGACAGGGGTTATACGAGCAGTACTTC. The chain carries TRBV10-2 and TRBJ2-7; 9 positions match TRBD1. Looked up from germline, CDR1 is WSHSY and CDR2 is SAAADI. This CDR3 has 15 amino acids. After removal of 3 bases from V and 4 bases from J, the junction contained 7 bases not matched to a gene.

V and J are TRBV14 and TRBJ1-2; D is possibly TRBD1 (6 bases). Trimming stripped 2 bases from V and 4 bases from J, with 8 bases between. Germline V gives CDR1 SGHDN, CDR2 FVKESK. This CDR3 is built from 13 residues. The CDR3 DNA reads as TGTGCCAGCAGCCAACTGGGGGCCTATGGCTACACCTTC. It codes for CASSQLGAYGYTF.

The chain employs TRBV24-1 and TRBJ1-4; D uncertain. V dropped 4 bases and J dropped 7 bases, with 12 bases sitting between them. This CDR3 spans 14 amino acids. Germline CDR1 is KGHDR and CDR2 is SFDVKD. The CDR3 loop is CATSDPLYLEKLFF. Written as DNA, the CDR3 is TGTGCCACCAGTGACCCCCTTTATCTTGAAAAACTGTTTTTT.

V and J are TRBV7-3 and TRBJ2-3; 10 nucleotides align to TRBD1. CDR1 is SGHTA and CDR2 is FQGTGA in the germline V gene. The CDR3 has 14 amino acids. V shed 5 bases and J 3 bases; nucleotides not matched to a gene: 2. CDR3 DNA: TGTGCCAGCAGCGGACAGGGGGGAACAGATACGCAGTATTTT. Residues: CASSGQGGTDTQYF.

J is TRBJ2-5 and V is TRBV5-1; TRBD1 matches 9 bases. Germline V gene sequence: CDR1 SGHRS, CDR2 YFSETQ. V gave up 4 bases and J gave up 4 bases; unmatched junction bases: 2. This CDR3 has 13 residues. Written as DNA, the CDR3 is TGCGCCAGCAGCGGACAGGGGATAGAGACCCAGTACTTC. Residues: CASSGQGIETQYF.

V is TRBV5-1 and J is TRBJ1-1; maybe TRBD1 (6 bases). Germline V gene lookup returns CDR1 SGHRS and CDR2 YFSETQ. The CDR3 has 14 amino acids. The V gene lost 4 bases and the J gene lost 5 bases, with 15 bases spanning the gap. The CDR3 nucleotides read TGCGCCAGCAGCCCACAGGGAGGGCAAACTGAAGCTTTCTTT. Protein sequence: CASSPQGGQTEAFF.

This clone was detected only a few times. The chain couples TRBV6-5 to TRBJ1-5; 7 bases match TRBD1. Germline assignment: CDR1 MNHEY and CDR2 SVGAGI. Trimming cost V 0 bases and J 5 bases; bases outside gene matches: 4. This CDR3 contains 15 residues. The CDR3 nucleotides are TGTGCCAGCAGTTACTCAGCCAGGGGGGATCAGCCCCAGCATTTT. Protein: CASSYSARGDQPQHF.

The chain joins TRBV11-2 to TRBJ1-5; D gene uncertain. Trimming removed 0 bases at V and 4 bases at J, with 4 bases between. This CDR3 contains 13 residues. The germline gives CDR1 SGHAT, CDR2 FQNNGV. CDR3 residues: CASSLDRNQPQHF. As DNA, the CDR3 is TGTGCCAGCAGCTTAGATCGTAATCAGCCCCAGCATTTT.

As to this clone: The sample holds other DNA sequences that translate to the same CDR3. The chain's CDR3 is CASSLEGADTQYF. The CDR3 DNA follows: TGCGCCAGCAGCTTGGAGGGGGCAGATACGCAGTATTTT. The chain has TRBV5-1 and TRBJ2-3; weak D call: TRBD1 (6 bases). The CDR3 spans 13 residues. Trimming cost V 0 bases and J 4 bases, with 6 bases left between them. CDR1 SGHRS and CDR2 YFSETQ come from the germline V gene.

V gene TRBV5-1 combines with J gene TRBJ1-2; D may be TRBD1 (6 bases). This CDR3 comprises 15 residues. Germline V lookup: CDR1 SGHRS, CDR2 YFSETQ. V shed 0 bases and J shed 1 base, with 10 bases lying between them. The CDR3, as DNA: TGCGCCAGCAGCTTGGACAGGGCCGATAACTATGGCTACACCTTC. Translating gives CASSLDRADNYGYTF. Complete variable domain (other parts from reference TRBV5-1 and TRBJ1-2): KAGVTQTPRYLIKTRGQQVTLSCSPISGHRSVSWYQQTPGQGLQFLFEYFSETQRNKGNFPGRFSGRQFSNSRSEMNVSTLELGDSALYLCASSLDRADNYGYTFGSGTRLTVV.

The chain combines TRBV30 with TRBJ1-1; TRBD1 is a possible D gene (5 bases). V lost 2 bases and J lost 1, with 11 bases in between. This CDR3 has 14 residues. CDR1 GTSNPN and CDR2 SVGIG come from the germline V gene (reference sequence). The CDR3 loop reads CAWSKTRGNTEAFF. Here the CDR3 DNA reads TGTGCCTGGAGTAAGACAAGGGGGAACACTGAAGCTTTCTTT.

This clone was observed a single time. This chain connects TRBV10-2 to TRBJ1-3; 8 nucleotides agree with TRBD1. The CDR3 totals 15 residues. Germline values: CDR1 WSHSY, CDR2 SAAADI. J lost 1 base, V lost 6 bases, and 5 bases had no gene match. CDR3 sequence: CASRGTGASGNTIYF. The CDR3 DNA reads TGCGCCAGCAGGGGGACAGGCGCTTCTGGAAACACCATATATTTT.

In its sample, this clone was seen a few times. This rearrangement joins TRBV4-1 to TRBJ1-3; TRBD1 aligns across 8 bases. The J segment lost 0 bases and the V segment lost 3 bases, leaving 16 bases of the junction unmatched. There are 20 residues in the CDR3. CDR1 is MGHRA, CDR2 YSYEKL, per germline. The CDR3 protein is CASSHRQGTSLPFSGNTIYF. The CDR3 coding sequence is TGCGCCAGCAGCCATCGACAGGGGACCTCATTACCGTTCTCTGGAAACACCATATATTTT.

The chain has TRBV27 and TRBJ1-2; a possible D gene is TRBD1 (6 bases). The CDR3 runs to 13 residues. CDR1 MNHEY and CDR2 SMNVEV come from the germline V gene (reference sequence). V was pared by 5 bases and J by 4 bases, with 11 bases between. The CDR3 nucleotides read TGTGCCAGCAGTAATCAGGGGACCTATGGCTACACCTTC. It yields the protein CASSNQGTYGYTF.